Following are 18 T cell receptor beta chains from one sample sequenced in a study of blood T cell repertoires in COVID-19 (TCRdb year 2020). Library creation used the immunoSEQ multiplex PCR assay. TCRdb stores this immuneACCESS table with in-frame sequences only. Part of the clones is absent; in the studies checked, under half of the shortfall reflects unresolved V genes, and no reason is known for the rest. The sample profile shows approximately 400,000 clones; 70% to 90% of them were found once. The top ten constitute roughly 1.2% of the sample. Material for sequencing was peripheral blood. The receptors were gathered from a man in his forties with acute or convalescent COVID-19.

This clone was observed a few times. The chain couples TRBV5-1 to TRBJ1-4; a possible D gene is TRBD1 (5 bases). Deletions cut 4 bases from V and 0 bases from J, with 13 bases between. There are 16 residues in the CDR3. Per germline, CDR1 SGHRS and CDR2 YFSETQ. CDR3 amino acids: CASSRGRAATNEKLFF. Here the CDR3 DNA reads TGCGCCAGCAGCCGGGGGAGAGCTGCAACTAATGAAAAACTGTTTTTT.

The chain is built from TRBV5-1 and TRBJ1-2, with D possibly matching TRBD1 (5 bases). The germline V and J ends were trimmed by 0 bases and 5 bases, with 8 bases remaining between them. Germline V lookup: CDR1 SGHRS, CDR2 YFSETQ. The CDR3 sequence is 13 residues long. The CDR3 protein is CASSLGAGYGYTF. CDR3 sequence (DNA): TGCGCCAGCAGCTTGGGGGCAGGGTATGGCTACACCTTC.

A word on this clone: Compared with germline, one end of the junction differs, possibly owing to a read error. CDR3 DNA: TGTGCCAGCAGTTTATATAGCGGGAGGGCCGGGGCCGGAGAGCTGTTTTTT. Translation gives CASSLYSGRAGAGELFF. This chain links TRBV28 with TRBJ2-2; 11 bases agree with TRBD2. This CDR3 spans 17 amino acids. CDR1 is MDHEN and CDR2 is SYDVKM in the germline V gene.

This clone was seen only once. This chain uses TRBV29-1 with TRBJ1-1, with D uncertain. Per the germline V gene, CDR1 is SQVTM and CDR2 is ANQGSEA. The CDR3 consists of 12 residues. Trimming pared 0 bases from V and 4 bases from J, leaving 6 bases between. The CDR3 region is CSVEEAFTEAFF. In DNA, the CDR3 is TGCAGCGTTGAAGAGGCTTTCACTGAAGCTTTCTTT.

DNA of the CDR3: TGTGCCAGCAGTGTCGAACAGGGCCACTATGGCTACACCTTC. Translation: CASSVEQGHYGYTF. The V call is TRBV27, the J call TRBJ1-2; D is perhaps TRBD1 (6 bases). Germline V gene sequence: CDR1 MNHEY, CDR2 SMNVEV (reference sequence). The CDR3 consists of 14 residues. The V end was cut by 5 bases, the J end by 3 bases, with 13 bases between.

The chain has TRBV19 and TRBJ1-3; D possibly corresponds to TRBD1 (6 bases). Trimming removed 5 bases at V and 5 bases at J, with 16 bases between. The CDR3 has 15 amino acids. Germline assignment: CDR1 LNHDA and CDR2 SQIVND (reference sequence). The CDR3 region is CASSWKDSQRNTIYF. DNA of the CDR3: TGTGCCAGTAGTTGGAAGGACAGCCAGCGAAACACCATATATTTT.

This chain uses TRBV30 with TRBJ1-5; D possibly corresponds to TRBD1 (6 bases). The CDR3 has 12 amino acids. Germline V lookup: CDR1 GTSNPN, CDR2 SVGIG (reference sequence). V lost 3 bases and J 4 bases, leaving 7 bases between the germline ends. The CDR3 DNA reads as TGTGCCTGGAGCGACAGGAATCAGCCCCAGCATTTT. It translates to CAWSDRNQPQHF.

This chain connects TRBV6-5 to TRBJ2-5; 8 positions match TRBD1. The germline V gene has CDR1 MNHEY and CDR2 SVGAGI. This CDR3 has 15 residues. The J segment lost 3 bases and the V segment lost 0 bases, leaving 3 bases of the junction unmatched. The DNA of the CDR3 is TGTGCCAGCAGTTACTCGTGGACAGGGAAAGAGACCCAGTACTTC. Translated, it gives CASSYSWTGKETQYF.

This sequence joins TRBV19 and TRBJ2-6; 8 bases fit TRBD1. This CDR3 spans 18 amino acids. The V segment lost 2 bases and the J segment 0 bases; nucleotides outside the gene matches: 6. The germline V gene encodes CDR1 LNHDA and CDR2 SQIVND (reference sequence). In nucleotides, the CDR3 is TGTGCCAGTAGTATAATTCCAGGGACAGGCTCTGGGGCCAACGTCCTGACTTTC. Its translation: CASSIIPGTGSGANVLTF.

This chain links TRBV10-3 with TRBJ2-7; 8 nucleotides match TRBD1. V dropped 8 bases and J dropped 3; count of bases not matched to a gene: 3. The V gene's germline CDR1 is ENHRY and CDR2 SYGVKD. The CDR3 extends over 12 amino acids. The DNA for the CDR3 is TGTGCCATCTTAACAGGGGGCTACGAGCAGTACTTC. This codes for CAILTGGYEQYF.

V and J are TRBV7-3 and TRBJ2-1; D is unresolved. V dropped 5 bases and J dropped 0 bases, with 14 bases sitting between them. Germline V lookup: CDR1 SGHTA, CDR2 FQGTGA. The CDR3 loop spans 16 amino acids. In nucleotides, the CDR3 is TGTGCCAGCAGCCAGGATCCCCGCCTCTCCTACAATGAGCAGTTCTTC. Its protein is CASSQDPRLSYNEQFF.

The chain couples TRBV28 to TRBJ2-1, with 7 nucleotides matching TRBD2. CDR1 and CDR2 from the germline V gene are MDHEN and SYDVKM. The CDR3 extends over 16 amino acids. Trimming took 2 bases from V and 0 from J; bases not matched to a gene: 4. The CDR3, as DNA: TGTGCCAGCAGTTTAGGGCTAGCGGTCTCCTACAATGAGCAGTTCTTC. Translating it yields CASSLGLAVSYNEQFF.

This rearrangement joins TRBV27 to TRBJ2-5; 8 positions match TRBD2. Germline values: CDR1 MNHEY, CDR2 SMNVEV (reference sequence). The CDR3 covers 14 residues. The junction had 3 bases not matched to a gene; V was cut back by 1 base and J by 5 bases. The chain's CDR3 is CASSLLGGGETQYF. In DNA form, the CDR3 reads TGTGCCAGCAGTTTATTAGGCGGGGGGGAGACCCAGTACTTC.

The chain is built from TRBV11-2 and TRBJ2-3; D is unclear. This CDR3 is built from 11 residues. CDR1 and CDR2 from the germline V gene are SGHAT and FQNNGV. V shed 6 bases and J shed 2 bases, with 3 bases lying between them. The CDR3 spells CASRYTDTQYF. In DNA form, the CDR3 reads TGTGCCAGCAGGTACACAGATACGCAGTATTTT.

This chain joins TRBV10-3 and TRBJ2-5, with 9 bases lining up with TRBD1. Trimming removed 4 bases from V and 1 base from J; junction bases left unmatched: 7. Germline lookup yields CDR1 ENHRY and CDR2 SYGVKD. This CDR3 has 16 residues. CDR3 sequence: CAISALPGQGQETQYF. CDR3 in DNA: TGTGCCATCAGTGCCCTGCCGGGACAGGGCCAAGAGACCCAGTACTTC.

The CDR3 bases are TGTGCCAGCAGCTTACAAGCTCTTACAGTTCCCCTTAACTATGGCTACACCTTC. Translation: CASSLQALTVPLNYGYTF. The rearrangement joins TRBV5-6 to TRBJ1-2; unclear D gene. V was clipped by 2 bases and J by 1 base, with 21 bases between them. From germline, CDR1 is SGHDT and CDR2 YYEEEE. This CDR3 has 18 amino acids.

V usage is TRBV4-3 and J usage is TRBJ1-2; no firm D call. V dropped 0 bases and J dropped 8 bases, with 13 bases sitting between them. The CDR3 is 14 amino acids. CDR1 is LGHNA and CDR2 is YSLEER in the germline V gene. The CDR3, as DNA: TGCGCCAGCAGCCAAGATAGGGAGCCTCGGGGCTACACCTTC. Its protein product is CASSQDREPRGYTF.

The chain couples TRBV29-1 to TRBJ1-5; tentative D call: TRBD1 (5 bases). This CDR3 has 14 residues. Germline CDR1 SQVTM, CDR2 ANQGSEA. Trimming removed 7 bases from V and 0 bases from J, with 13 bases in between. CDR3 loop: CSAAGPYSNQPQHF. In DNA, the CDR3 is TGCAGCGCTGCGGGGCCATATAGCAATCAGCCCCAGCATTTT. The full variable domain, with the rest looked up from reference TRBV29-1 and TRBJ1-5, is SAVISQKPSRDICQRGTSLTIQCQVDSQVTMMFWYRQQPGQSLTLIATANQGSEATYESGFVIDKFPISRPNLTFSTLTVSNMSPEDSSIYLCSAAGPYSNQPQHFGDGTRLSIL.